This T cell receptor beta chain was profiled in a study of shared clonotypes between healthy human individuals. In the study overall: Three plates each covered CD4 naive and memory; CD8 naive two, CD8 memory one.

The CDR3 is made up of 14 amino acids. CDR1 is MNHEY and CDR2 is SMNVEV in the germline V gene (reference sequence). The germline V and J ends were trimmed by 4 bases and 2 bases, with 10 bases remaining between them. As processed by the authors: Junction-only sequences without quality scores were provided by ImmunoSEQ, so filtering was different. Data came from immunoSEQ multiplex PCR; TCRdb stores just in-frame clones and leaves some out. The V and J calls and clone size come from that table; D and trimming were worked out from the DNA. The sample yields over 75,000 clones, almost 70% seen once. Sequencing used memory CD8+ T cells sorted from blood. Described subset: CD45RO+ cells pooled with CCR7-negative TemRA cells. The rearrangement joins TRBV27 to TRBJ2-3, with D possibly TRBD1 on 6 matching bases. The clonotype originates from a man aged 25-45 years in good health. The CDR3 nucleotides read TGTGCCAGCAGTTCTTACAGGGACACAGATACGCAGTATTTT. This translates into CASSSYRDTDTQYF.